This T cell receptor beta chain was captured in a study of CD8 T cells in ankylosing spondylitis. Study-level results: Earlier work had already found some motif variants in reactive arthritis synovial fluid and blood.

This clonotype was picked up many times. Its target is unknown. The CDR3 runs to 13 residues. In germline, CDR1 is SQVTM, CDR2 ANQGSEA. V was pared by 4 bases and J by 3 bases, with 4 bases of the junction left unmatched. TCRdb reprocessed the 5' RACE reads with MiXCR, giving one entry per CDR3 protein. In the table there are fewer than 250,000 distinct CDR3 sequences, around 25% of which are singletons. The sequence came from a male donor with ankylosing spondylitis or in good health (not recorded which). The chain uses TRBV29-1 and TRBJ2-7, with 9 bases aligning to TRBD1. Specimen: blood, either unsorted or a sorted T cell fraction (not recorded which). CDR3 DNA: TGCAGCGTTGTGGGGACAGGGCACTACGAGCAGTACTTC. Encoded protein: CSVVGTGHYEQYF.